A single sample is the source of the 13 T cell receptor beta chains below, sequenced in a study of cytomegalovirus exposure and HLA in healthy donors (dated by TCRdb to about 2017). The library was built by means of the immunoSEQ multiplex PCR assay. For the multiplex PCR, a mixture combining 60 forward primers for TCR Vbeta segments and 13 reverse primers for TCR Jbeta segments was used. TCRdb took over this immuneACCESS table, retaining in-frame rearrangements with V and J assigned. Such tables are incomplete; in checked studies, under half of the missing clones stem from an unresolved V gene, and the remainder is unexplained. The table for this sample lists about 130,000 clones; roughly 77% of them were counted only once. The top ten clones comprise about 1% of the sample. The sample consisted of PBMCs. The receptors stem from a woman in her 30s in good health and CMV-seronegative.

The V call is TRBV5-5, the J call TRBJ1-6; D unclear. This CDR3 spans 15 amino acids. Deletions cut 0 bases from V and 7 bases from J, with 11 bases between. CDR1 and CDR2 (germline): SGHKS, YYEKEE (reference sequence). CDR3 loop: CASSLDVTQNSPLHF. CDR3 nucleotides: TGTGCCAGCAGCTTGGACGTAACCCAGAATTCACCCCTCCACTTT.

This clone was observed once. J is TRBJ2-3 and V is TRBV5-1, with D possibly matching TRBD1 (8 bases). Trimming removed 3 bases from V and 2 bases from J, with 19 bases in between. Germline values: CDR1 SGHRS, CDR2 YFSETQ. The CDR3 totals 17 residues. The CDR3 nucleotides are TGCGCCAGCAGCTACAGGGGGGGACCGCAAATCACAGATACGCAGTATTTT. Protein sequence: CASSYRGGPQITDTQYF.

This CDR3 is CASSLGADTQYF. The CDR3 bases are TGTGCCAGCAGCTTAGGGGCAGATACGCAGTATTTT. The rearrangement uses TRBV5-6 and TRBJ2-3; tentatively, D is TRBD1 (5 bases). Germline loops: CDR1 SGHDT, CDR2 YYEEEE. V gave up 2 bases and J gave up 4 bases, with 5 bases separating them. CDR3 size: 12 residues.

The chain uses TRBV6-1 and TRBJ1-1; the D gene is possibly TRBD1 (5 bases). CDR3 size: 16 residues. Germline V gene sequence: CDR1 MNHNS, CDR2 SASEGT. Trimming took off 1 base at V and 1 base at J, with 13 bases between the two ends. In DNA form, the CDR3 reads TGTGCCAGCAGTGAAGAGGAGGGAAGGGGGAACACTGAAGCTTTCTTT. This translates into CASSEEEGRGNTEAFF.

The chain combines TRBV5-4 with TRBJ1-5; the match to TRBD1 covers 9 bases. The V and J ends lost 3 bases and 4 bases, in that order; junction bases with no gene match: 2. This CDR3 is built from 14 residues. Germline V CDR1 and CDR2: SGHNT, YYREEE (reference sequence). The CDR3 nucleotides are TGTGCCAGCAGCTCCGGACAGGGGAATCAGCCCCAGCATTTT. Its translation: CASSSGQGNQPQHF.

This clone was observed a handful of times. The rearrangement joins TRBV7-9 to TRBJ1-4; D gene ambiguous. V was shortened by 2 bases and J by 3 bases, with 7 bases between the two germline ends. Germline V CDR1 and CDR2: SEHNR, FQNEAQ (reference sequence). The CDR3 sequence is 14 residues long. The CDR3, as DNA: TGTGCCAGCAGCTTAACCCGGTCTAATGAAAAACTGTTTTTT. It is translated as CASSLTRSNEKLFF.

The V and J genes are TRBV19 and TRBJ1-5; D remains ambiguous. There are 16 residues in the CDR3. Germline loops: CDR1 LNHDA, CDR2 SQIVND (reference sequence). Trimming took off 1 base at V and 6 bases at J, with 16 bases between the two ends. The CDR3 reads CASSIGARWASQPQHF. CDR3 DNA: TGTGCCAGTAGTATAGGGGCCCGGTGGGCCAGTCAGCCCCAGCATTTT. The variable domain in full, with the rest retrieved from reference TRBV19 and TRBJ1-5, is DGGITQSPKYLFRKEGQNVTLSCEQNLNHDAMYWYRQDPGQGLRLIYYSQIVNDFQKGDIAEGYSVSREKKESFPLTVTSAQKNPTAFYLCASSIGARWASQPQHFGDGTRLSIL.

This chain uses TRBV7-6 with TRBJ1-5, with TRBD1 as a possible D gene (6 bases). The CDR3 totals 15 residues. Germline CDR1 and CDR2: SGHVS and FNYEAQ. V gave up 2 bases and J gave up 6 bases, with 14 bases separating them. The CDR3 region is CASSLSPMGAQPQHF. CDR3 nucleotides: TGTGCCAGCAGCTTATCACCGATGGGGGCTCAGCCCCAGCATTTT. The full variable domain, with the rest looked up from reference TRBV7-6 and TRBJ1-5, is GAGVSQSPRYKVTKRGQDVALRCDPISGHVSLYWYRQALGQGPEFLTYFNYEAQQDKSGLPNDRFSAERPEGSISTLTIQRTEQRDSAMYRCASSLSPMGAQPQHFGDGTRLSIL.

This clone turned up a few times. This rearrangement joins TRBV29-1 to TRBJ2-7, with a tentative D call TRBD2 (7 bases). The CDR3 is made up of 13 amino acids. Germline V gene sequence: CDR1 SQVTM, CDR2 ANQGSEA. Between the trimmed V and J ends, which lost 6 bases and 3 bases, there was a span of 15 bases. The chain's CDR3 is CSVVEGGNYEQYF. The CDR3 coding sequence is TGCAGCGTCGTCGAGGGGGGGAACTACGAGCAGTACTTC.

In this sample, this clone turned up once. The V and J genes are TRBV25-1 and TRBJ1-5; no reliable D call. V lost 3 bases and J 3 bases, leaving 9 bases between the germline ends. This CDR3 is built from 14 residues. Germline V CDR1 and CDR2: MGHDK, SYGVNS. The DNA for the CDR3 is TGTGCCAGCAGTGAGTACAGCTTCAATCAGCCCCAGCATTTT. Protein: CASSEYSFNQPQHF.

The V gene is TRBV5-6, the J gene TRBJ2-1; 11 bases fit TRBD2. After removal of 4 bases from V and 7 bases from J, the junction contained 10 bases not matched to a gene. The CDR3 sequence is 16 residues long. Germline values: CDR1 SGHDT, CDR2 YYEEEE. CDR3 bases: TGTGCCAGCAGCCTAGGACTAGCGGGTCTGTCGAATGAGCAGTTCTTC. Its translation is CASSLGLAGLSNEQFF.

V usage is TRBV5-4 and J usage is TRBJ2-1, with 10 bases aligning to TRBD2. The CDR3 has 13 amino acids. Germline V gives CDR1 SGHNT, CDR2 YYREEE (reference sequence). V was clipped by 2 bases and J by 12 bases; unmatched bases: 5. The CDR3 reads CASSFQLAGGQFF. The CDR3 DNA follows: TGTGCCAGCAGCTTCCAATTAGCGGGAGGGCAGTTCTTC.

This clone was recorded once. This chain uses TRBV10-2 with TRBJ1-1; D is unclear. Looked up from germline, CDR1 is WSHSY and CDR2 is SAAADI. The CDR3 contains 19 residues. V lost 2 bases, J lost 2 bases, and 24 bases lay in between. The CDR3 loop is CASSEDGVYLRSFNTEAFF. In DNA form, the CDR3 reads TGCGCCAGCAGTGAGGATGGAGTTTATCTACGATCATTCAACACTGAAGCTTTCTTT.